Below are 8 T cell receptor beta chains sequenced from a single sample in a study of blood T cell repertoires in COVID-19. Method: immunoSEQ multiplex PCR; TCRdb's copy keeps in-frame clones and lacks some. The data show about 380,000 clones, 88% seen once. Specimen: PBMCs or T cells enriched from blood (not recorded which). These receptors all stem from a woman between 18 and 29 years old who had recovered from COVID-19.

The V and J genes are TRBV27 and TRBJ1-6; 7 bases agree with TRBD1. From germline, CDR1 is MNHEY and CDR2 SMNVEV (reference sequence). The J segment lost 6 bases and the V segment lost 4 bases, leaving 9 bases of the junction unmatched. This CDR3 has 16 residues. This CDR3 reads CASSSMTGRTNSPLHF. The DNA for the CDR3 is TGTGCCAGCAGTTCGATGACAGGGAGGACTAATTCACCCCTCCACTTT.

This clone was counted a few times. V gene TRBV2 combines with J gene TRBJ2-2, with D uncertain. This CDR3 spans 14 amino acids. Trimming cost V 6 bases and J 2 bases, with 10 bases left between them. CDR1 SNHLY and CDR2 FYNNEI come from the germline V gene. The CDR3 DNA is TGTGCCAGCAGCGCTCTGAGAAACACCGGGGAGCTGTTTTTT. This encodes CASSALRNTGELFF.

The genes are TRBV6-6 and TRBJ2-2; D possibly corresponds to TRBD2 (5 bases). The length of the CDR3 is 14 residues. The ends were cut back, 6 bases at V and 4 bases at J, with 12 bases in the middle. Germline V CDR1 and CDR2: MNHNY, SVGAGI (reference sequence). The DNA for the CDR3 is TGTGCCAGCAGCGAAAGCGGCCTCACCGGGGAGCTGTTTTTT. It specifies CASSESGLTGELFF.

The V and J genes are TRBV5-1 and TRBJ2-7; D remains unclear. The CDR3 covers 16 residues. CDR1 SGHRS and CDR2 YFSETQ come from the germline V gene. Trimming left V 2 bases short and J 6 bases short, with 21 bases between. The CDR3 is CASSLFSGQTPGEQYF. DNA of the CDR3: TGCGCCAGCAGCTTATTCTCTGGGCAGACGCCCGGCGAGCAGTACTTC.

J is TRBJ1-1 and V is TRBV30, with a weak D call TRBD1 (5 bases). The germline V and J ends were trimmed by 1 base and 4 bases, with 7 bases remaining between them. Germline-derived CDR1 and CDR2 are GTSNPN and SVGIG (reference sequence). CDR3 length: 12 amino acids. The chain's CDR3 is CAWSGGGTEAFF. The DNA for the CDR3 is TGTGCCTGGAGTGGGGGGGGCACTGAAGCTTTCTTT. Drawing the rest from reference TRBV30 and TRBJ1-1, the complete variable domain is SQTIHQWPATLVQPVGSPLSLECTVEGTSNPNLYWYRQAAGRGLQLLFYSVGIGQISSEVPQNLSASRPQDRQFILSSKKLLLSDSGFYLCAWSGGGTEAFFGQGTRLTVV.

This clone has a handful of counts. This chain links TRBV15 with TRBJ1-5, with D perhaps matching TRBD1 (5 bases). This CDR3 region has 14 residues. The germline CDR1 and CDR2 sequences are LNHNV and YYDKDF (reference sequence). V shed 1 base and J shed 9 bases, with 13 bases lying between them. The CDR3 spells CATSRAGVVVPQHF. The CDR3 nucleotides are TGTGCCACCAGCAGAGCGGGGGTCGTGGTGCCCCAGCATTTT.

The J gene is TRBJ2-6, the V gene TRBV19; maybe TRBD1 (6 bases). CDR1 and CDR2 from the germline V gene are LNHDA and SQIVND (reference sequence). CDR3 length equals 16 residues. Trimming took 4 bases from V and 1 from J, leaving 11 bases between them. The DNA for the CDR3 is TGTGCCAGTAGTAGACAGGCCAGATCTGGGGCCAACGTCCTGACTTTC. Encoded protein: CASSRQARSGANVLTF.

This clone is a singleton in its sample. CDR3 amino acids: CASRVGQANTGELFF. In DNA form, the CDR3 reads TGTGCCAGCAGGGTGGGACAGGCAAACACCGGGGAGCTGTTTTTT. This chain links TRBV28 with TRBJ2-2; TRBD1 agrees at 8 bases. V was pared by 6 bases and J by 2 bases, with 5 bases of the junction left unmatched. This CDR3 comprises 15 residues. Germline V gene sequence: CDR1 MDHEN, CDR2 SYDVKM. The full variable domain, rest sourced from reference TRBV28 and TRBJ2-2, is DVKVTQSSRYLVKRTGEKVFLECVQDMDHENMFWYRQDPGLGLRLIYFSYDVKMKEKGDIPEGYSVSREKKERFSLILESASTNQTSMYLCASRVGQANTGELFFGEGSRLTVL.